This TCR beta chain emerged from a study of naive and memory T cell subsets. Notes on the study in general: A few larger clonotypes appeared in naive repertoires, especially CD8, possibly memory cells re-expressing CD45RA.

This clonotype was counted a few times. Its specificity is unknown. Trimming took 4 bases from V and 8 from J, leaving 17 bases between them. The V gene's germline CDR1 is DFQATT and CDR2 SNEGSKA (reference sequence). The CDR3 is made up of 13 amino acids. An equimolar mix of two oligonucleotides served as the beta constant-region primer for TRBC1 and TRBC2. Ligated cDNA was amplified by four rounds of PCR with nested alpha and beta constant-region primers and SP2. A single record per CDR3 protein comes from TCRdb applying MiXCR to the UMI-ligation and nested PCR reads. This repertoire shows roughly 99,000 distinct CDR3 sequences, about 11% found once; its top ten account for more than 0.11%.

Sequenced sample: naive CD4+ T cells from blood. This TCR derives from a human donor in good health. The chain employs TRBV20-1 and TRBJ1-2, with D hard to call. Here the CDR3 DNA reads TGCAGTGCTACGAGGGAAATGCTGGGAGGCTACACCTTC. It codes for CSATREMLGGYTF.